The T cell receptor (beta chain) described here comes from a study of shared clonotypes between healthy human individuals. Whole-study findings and limits: On the whole, naive subsets had larger estimated richness than memory subsets had. Investigators collected only blood, and repertoires in tissues likely differ. Lower generation probabilities were found for non-shared clonotypes than for those shared by all four donors.

CDR3 length: 17 amino acids. V lost 1 base, J lost 6 bases, and 11 bases stayed unmatched. CDR1 is SEHNR and CDR2 is FQNEAQ in the germline V gene (reference sequence). In the case of this clone: Its antigen is still unknown.

The table came from immunoSEQ multiplex PCR; TCRdb's copy has only in-frame clones and leaves some out. Of about 680,000 clones listed, roughly 70% are singletons. The chain carries TRBV7-9 and TRBJ2-3; 9 nucleotides agree with TRBD2. Sequencing used memory CD4+ T cells sorted from blood. The subset here: CD45RA-negative fraction. The clonotype was recovered from a woman under 40 in good health. Written as DNA, the CDR3 is TGTGCCAGCAGCTTAGTGGCGGGAGGGCCCTCGAGTGATACGCAGTATTTT. This encodes CASSLVAGGPSSDTQYF.